The 8 T cell receptor beta chains listed next were all sequenced from one sample in a study of cytomegalovirus exposure and HLA in healthy donors. The PCR ran on 60 Vbeta and 13 Jbeta primers. The method was immunoSEQ multiplex PCR; TCRdb's version includes in-frame clones alone and lacks a portion of them. Of some 90,000 clones in the sample, roughly four fifths were seen once. Sequencing was performed on PBMCs. Every receptor here comes from a man aged 30-40 years in good health and CMV-seronegative.

V usage is TRBV25-1 and J usage is TRBJ2-5; D is possibly TRBD2 (6 bases). The germline gives CDR1 MGHDK, CDR2 SYGVNS. The CDR3 spans 14 residues. The V gene lost 3 bases and the J gene lost 5 bases, with 13 bases spanning the gap. The DNA for the CDR3 is TGTGCCAGCAGTGATCAGGGTCGGGGGGAGACCCAGTACTTC. Its protein product is CASSDQGRGETQYF.

The V and J genes are TRBV18 and TRBJ1-1; the D is unclear. V was shortened by 1 base and J by 3 bases, with 9 bases between the two germline ends. Germline CDR1 reads KGHSH; CDR2 reads LQKENI. This CDR3 is built from 14 residues. Here the CDR3 reads CASSPRNRDTEAFF. CDR3 sequence (DNA): TGTGCCAGCTCACCACGTAACCGGGACACTGAAGCTTTCTTT.

The sample holds a few counts of this clone. This rearrangement joins TRBV6-6 to TRBJ1-2, with 9 bases identical to TRBD1. CDR1 and CDR2 from the germline V gene are MNHNY and SVGAGI (reference sequence). CDR3 length: 14 amino acids. V gave up 2 bases and J gave up 8 bases; unmatched junction bases: 6. This CDR3 reads CASSYQSGTGGYTF. In nucleotides, the CDR3 is TGTGCCAGCAGTTACCAAAGCGGGACAGGGGGCTACACCTTC.

This chain connects TRBV4-1 to TRBJ2-7, with TRBD2 identical over 7 bases. This CDR3 region has 15 residues. CDR1 is MGHRA, CDR2 YSYEKL, per germline. V trimming: 2 bases; J trimming: 4 bases; junction bases outside the gene matches: 8. The CDR3 DNA reads TGCGCCAGCAGCCAATTAGTGGGAGGGCCTTACGAGCAGTACGTC. This codes for CASSQLVGGPYEQYV.

The chain employs TRBV13 and TRBJ1-4; D remains ambiguous. The CDR3 is 16 amino acids. Between the trimmed V and J ends, which lost 4 bases and 7 bases, there was a span of 19 bases. CDR1 is PRHDT, CDR2 FYEKMQ, per germline (reference sequence). CDR3 sequence (DNA): TGTGCCAGCAGCTCATCATCCATAGGAGGTGGTGAAAAACTGTTTTTT. Its translation is CASSSSSIGGGEKLFF.

The rearrangement uses TRBV4-2 and TRBJ1-3, with a weak D call TRBD1 (5 bases). Germline V CDR1 and CDR2: LGHNA, YNFKEQ. Trimming removed 5 bases at V and 4 bases at J, with 12 bases between. The CDR3 sequence is 14 residues long. CDR3 DNA sequence: TGTGCCAGCAGCTTTCCGACAGACGGAAACACCATATATTTT. It codes for CASSFPTDGNTIYF.

The gene calls are TRBV28 and TRBJ1-4; D is uncertain. CDR1 is MDHEN and CDR2 is SYDVKM in the germline V gene. Between the trimmed V and J ends, which lost 1 base and 0 bases, there was a span of 9 bases. The CDR3 has 16 amino acids. The CDR3 spells CASSLSGSATNEKLFF. For the CDR3, the DNA is TGTGCCAGCAGTTTATCAGGATCTGCAACTAATGAAAAACTGTTTTTT.

V and J are TRBV18 and TRBJ2-5, with TRBD2 as a possible D gene (6 bases). This CDR3 spans 14 amino acids. With 5 bases removed from V and 7 bases from J, the gap between germline ends came to 17 bases. Germline V gene data show CDR1 as KGHSH and CDR2 as LQKENI. The CDR3 bases are TGTGCCAGCTCAGGCGGCGGGACTCTTGGGACCCAGTACTTC. Translating it yields CASSGGGTLGTQYF. Variable domain in full (rest from reference TRBV18 and TRBJ2-5): NAGVMQNPRHLVRRRGQEARLRCSPMKGHSHVYWYRQLPEEGLKFMVYLQKENIIDESGMPKERFSAEFPKEGPSILRIQQVVRGDSAAYFCASSGGGTLGTQYFGPGTRLLVL.